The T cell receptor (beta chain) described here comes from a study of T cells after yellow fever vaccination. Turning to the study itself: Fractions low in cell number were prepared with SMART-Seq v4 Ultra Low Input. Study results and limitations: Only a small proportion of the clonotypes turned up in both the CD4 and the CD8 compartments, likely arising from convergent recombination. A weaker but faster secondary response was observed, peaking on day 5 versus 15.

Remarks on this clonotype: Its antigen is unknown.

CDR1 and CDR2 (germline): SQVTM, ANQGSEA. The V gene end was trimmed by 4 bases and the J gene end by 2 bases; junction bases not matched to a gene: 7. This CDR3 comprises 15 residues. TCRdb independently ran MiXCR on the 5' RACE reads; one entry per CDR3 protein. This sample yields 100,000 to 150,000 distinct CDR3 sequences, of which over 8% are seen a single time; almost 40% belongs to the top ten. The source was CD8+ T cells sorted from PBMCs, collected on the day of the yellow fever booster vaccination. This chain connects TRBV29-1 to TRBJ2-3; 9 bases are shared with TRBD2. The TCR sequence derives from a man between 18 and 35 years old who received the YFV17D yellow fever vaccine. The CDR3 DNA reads TGCAGCGTTGGCAAGCGGGGGGATTCCACAGATACGCAGTATTTT. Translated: CSVGKRGDSTDTQYF.